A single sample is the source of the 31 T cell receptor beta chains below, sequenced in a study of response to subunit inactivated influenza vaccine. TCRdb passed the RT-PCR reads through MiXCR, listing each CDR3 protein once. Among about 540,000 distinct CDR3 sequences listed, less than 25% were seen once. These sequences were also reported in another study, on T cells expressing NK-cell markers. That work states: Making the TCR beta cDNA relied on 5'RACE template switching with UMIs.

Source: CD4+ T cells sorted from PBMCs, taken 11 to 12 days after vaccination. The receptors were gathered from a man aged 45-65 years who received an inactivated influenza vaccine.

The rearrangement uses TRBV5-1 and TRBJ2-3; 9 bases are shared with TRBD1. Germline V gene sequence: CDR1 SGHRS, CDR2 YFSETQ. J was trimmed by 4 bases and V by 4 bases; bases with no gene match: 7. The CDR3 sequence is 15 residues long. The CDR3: CASSAGTGNADTQYF. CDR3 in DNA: TGCGCCAGCAGCGCAGGGACAGGGAATGCAGATACGCAGTATTTT. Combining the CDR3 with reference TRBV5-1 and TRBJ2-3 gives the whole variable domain KAGVTQTPRYLIKTRGQQVTLSCSPISGHRSVSWYQQTPGQGLQFLFEYFSETQRNKGNFPGRFSGRQFSNSRSEMNVSTLELGDSALYLCASSAGTGNADTQYFGPGTRLTVL.

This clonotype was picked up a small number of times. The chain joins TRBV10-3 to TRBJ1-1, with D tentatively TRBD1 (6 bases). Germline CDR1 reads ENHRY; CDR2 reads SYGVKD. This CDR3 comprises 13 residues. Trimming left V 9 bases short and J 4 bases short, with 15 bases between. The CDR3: CAIYGGAGTEAFF. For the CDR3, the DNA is TGTGCCATTTACGGGGGCGCGGGCACTGAAGCTTTCTTT.

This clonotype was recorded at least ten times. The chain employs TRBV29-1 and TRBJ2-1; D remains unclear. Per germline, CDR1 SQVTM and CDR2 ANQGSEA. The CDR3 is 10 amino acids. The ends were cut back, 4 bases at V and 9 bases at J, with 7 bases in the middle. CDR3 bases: TGCAGCGTTGCAAACGGTGAGCAGTTCTTC. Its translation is CSVANGEQFF.

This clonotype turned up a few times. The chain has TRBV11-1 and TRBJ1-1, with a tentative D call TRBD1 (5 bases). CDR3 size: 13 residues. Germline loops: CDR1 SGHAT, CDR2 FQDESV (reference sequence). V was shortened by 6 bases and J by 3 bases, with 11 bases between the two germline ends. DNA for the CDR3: TGTGCCAGCAGACCAGAGGGGTACACTGAAGCTTTCTTT. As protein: CASRPEGYTEAFF. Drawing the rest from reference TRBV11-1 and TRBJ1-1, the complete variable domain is EAEVAQSPRYKITEKSQAVAFWCDPISGHATLYWYRQILGQGPELLVQFQDESVVDDSQLPKDRFSAERLKGVDSTLKIQPAELGDSAMYLCASRPEGYTEAFFGQGTRLTVV.

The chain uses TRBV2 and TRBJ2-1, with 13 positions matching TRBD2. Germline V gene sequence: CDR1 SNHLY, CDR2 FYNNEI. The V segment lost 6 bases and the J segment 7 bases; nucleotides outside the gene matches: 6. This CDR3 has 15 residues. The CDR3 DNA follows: TGTGCCAGCAGACCCGGGACTAGCGGGAATAATGAGCAGTTCTTC. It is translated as CASRPGTSGNNEQFF. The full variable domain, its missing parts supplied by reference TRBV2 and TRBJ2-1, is EPEVTQTPSHQVTQMGQEVILRCVPISNHLYFYWYRQILGQKVEFLVSFYNNEISEKSEIFDDQFSVERPDGSNFTLKIRSTKLEDSAMYFCASRPGTSGNNEQFFGPGTRLTVL.

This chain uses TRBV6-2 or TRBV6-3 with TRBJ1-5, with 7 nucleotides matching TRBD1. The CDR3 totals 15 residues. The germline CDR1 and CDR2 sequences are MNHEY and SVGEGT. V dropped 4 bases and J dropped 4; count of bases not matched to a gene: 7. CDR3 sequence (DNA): TGTGCCAGCAGTTTCAGGGACAGTCTTAATCAGCCCCAGCATTTT. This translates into CASSFRDSLNQPQHF.

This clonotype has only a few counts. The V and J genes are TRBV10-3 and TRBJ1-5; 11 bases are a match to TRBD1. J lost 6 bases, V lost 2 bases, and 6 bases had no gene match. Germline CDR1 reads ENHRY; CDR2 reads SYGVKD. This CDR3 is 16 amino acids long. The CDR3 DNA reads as TGTGCCATCAGTGAGATGGGACAGGGGGTACCTCAGCCCCAGCATTTT. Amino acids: CAISEMGQGVPQPQHF.

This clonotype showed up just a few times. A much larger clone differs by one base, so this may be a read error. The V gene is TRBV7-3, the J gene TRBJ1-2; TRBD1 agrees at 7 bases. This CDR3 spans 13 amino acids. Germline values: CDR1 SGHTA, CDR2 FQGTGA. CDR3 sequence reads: CVSSPDRNYGYTF. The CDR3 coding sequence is TGTGTCAGCAGCCCGGACAGGAACTATGGCTACACCTTC.

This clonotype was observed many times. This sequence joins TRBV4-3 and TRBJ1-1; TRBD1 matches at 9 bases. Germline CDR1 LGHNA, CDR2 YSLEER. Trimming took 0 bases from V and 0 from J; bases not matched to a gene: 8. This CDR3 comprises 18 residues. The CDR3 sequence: CASSQEWNRGRMNTEAFF. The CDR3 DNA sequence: TGCGCCAGCAGCCAAGAGTGGAACAGGGGGCGGATGAACACTGAAGCTTTCTTT.

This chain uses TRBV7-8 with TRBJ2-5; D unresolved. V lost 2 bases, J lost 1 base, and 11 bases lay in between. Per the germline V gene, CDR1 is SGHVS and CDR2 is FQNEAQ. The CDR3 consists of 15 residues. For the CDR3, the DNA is TGTGCCAGCAGCTTAAGTAGGTGGGTCCAAGAGACCCAGTACTTC. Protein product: CASSLSRWVQETQYF.

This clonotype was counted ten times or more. This CDR3 reads CASSLRESAEAFF. CDR3 DNA sequence: TGCGCCAGCAGCTTGAGGGAATCGGCTGAAGCTTTCTTT. The chain carries TRBV5-1 and TRBJ1-1; no clear D. This CDR3 has 13 amino acids. The V gene's germline CDR1 is SGHRS and CDR2 YFSETQ. The V and J ends lost 1 base and 6 bases respectively, with 10 bases between them. Drawing the rest from reference TRBV5-1 and TRBJ1-1, the complete variable domain is KAGVTQTPRYLIKTRGQQVTLSCSPISGHRSVSWYQQTPGQGLQFLFEYFSETQRNKGNFPGRFSGRQFSNSRSEMNVSTLELGDSALYLCASSLRESAEAFFGQGTRLTVV.

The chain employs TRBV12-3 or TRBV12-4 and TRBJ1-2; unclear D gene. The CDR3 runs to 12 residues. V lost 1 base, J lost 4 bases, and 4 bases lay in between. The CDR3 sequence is CASSLGIYGYTF. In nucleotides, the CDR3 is TGTGCCAGCAGTTTAGGGATCTATGGCTACACCTTC.

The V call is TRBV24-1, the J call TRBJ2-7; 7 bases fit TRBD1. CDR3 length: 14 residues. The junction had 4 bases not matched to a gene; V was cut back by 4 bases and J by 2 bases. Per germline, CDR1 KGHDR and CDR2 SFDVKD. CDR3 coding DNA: TGTGCCACCAGTGACACGGACAGGCCCTACGAGCAGTACTTC. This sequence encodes CATSDTDRPYEQYF.

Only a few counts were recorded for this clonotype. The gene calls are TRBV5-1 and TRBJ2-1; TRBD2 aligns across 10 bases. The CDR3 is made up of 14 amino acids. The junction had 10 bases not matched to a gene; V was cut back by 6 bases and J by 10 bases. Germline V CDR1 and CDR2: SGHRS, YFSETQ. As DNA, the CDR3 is TGCGCCAGCACGCCTAGCGGGGGAGCAGGAGAGCAGTTCTTC. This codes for CASTPSGGAGEQFF.

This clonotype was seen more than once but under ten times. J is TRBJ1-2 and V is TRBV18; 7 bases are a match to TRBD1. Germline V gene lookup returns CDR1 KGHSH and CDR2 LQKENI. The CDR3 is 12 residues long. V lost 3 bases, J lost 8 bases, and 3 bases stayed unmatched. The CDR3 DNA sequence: TGTGCCAGCTCACCTACAGGGGTCGGCTACACCTTC. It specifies CASSPTGVGYTF. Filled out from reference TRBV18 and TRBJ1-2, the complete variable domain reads NAGVMQNPRHLVRRRGQEARLRCSPMKGHSHVYWYRQLPEEGLKFMVYLQKENIIDESGMPKERFSAEFPKEGPSILRIQQVVRGDSAAYFCASSPTGVGYTFGSGTRLTVV.

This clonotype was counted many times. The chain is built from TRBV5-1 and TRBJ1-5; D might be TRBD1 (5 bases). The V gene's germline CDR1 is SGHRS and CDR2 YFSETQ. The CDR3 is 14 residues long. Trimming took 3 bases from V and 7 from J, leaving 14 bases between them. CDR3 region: CASSSAGGRQPQHF. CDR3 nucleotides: TGCGCCAGCAGCTCCGCCGGGGGTCGGCAGCCCCAGCATTTT.

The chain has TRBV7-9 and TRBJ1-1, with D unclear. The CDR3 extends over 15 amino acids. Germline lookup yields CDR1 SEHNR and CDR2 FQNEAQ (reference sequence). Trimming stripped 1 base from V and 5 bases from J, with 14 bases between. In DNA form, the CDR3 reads TGTGCCAGCAGCTTAGGTGGCAGGCCGGGGACTGAAGCTTTCTTT. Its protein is CASSLGGRPGTEAFF.

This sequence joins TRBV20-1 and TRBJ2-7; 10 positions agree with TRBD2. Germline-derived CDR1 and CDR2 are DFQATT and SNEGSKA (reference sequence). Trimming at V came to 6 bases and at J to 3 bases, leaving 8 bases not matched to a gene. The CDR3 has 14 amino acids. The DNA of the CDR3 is TGCAGTGCCGGAACTAGCGGGACGTACTACGAGCAGTACTTC. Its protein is CSAGTSGTYYEQYF.

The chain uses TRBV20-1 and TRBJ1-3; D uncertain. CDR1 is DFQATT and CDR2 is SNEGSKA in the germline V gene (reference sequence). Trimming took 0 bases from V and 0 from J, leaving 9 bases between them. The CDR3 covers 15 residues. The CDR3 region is CSARDRRNSGNTIYF. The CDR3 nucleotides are TGCAGTGCTAGAGATCGGAGAAACTCTGGAAACACCATATATTTT.

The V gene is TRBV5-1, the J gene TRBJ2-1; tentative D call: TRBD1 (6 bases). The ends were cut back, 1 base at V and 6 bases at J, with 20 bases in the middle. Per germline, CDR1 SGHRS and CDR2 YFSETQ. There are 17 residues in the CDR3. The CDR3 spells CASSLLFGTQGSNEQFF. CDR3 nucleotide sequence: TGCGCCAGCAGCTTGCTTTTCGGGACCCAGGGGTCCAATGAGCAGTTCTTC.

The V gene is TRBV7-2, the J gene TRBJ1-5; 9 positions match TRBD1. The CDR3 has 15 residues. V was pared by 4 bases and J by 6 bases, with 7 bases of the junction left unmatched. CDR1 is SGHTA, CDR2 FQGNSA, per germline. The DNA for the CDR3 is TGTGCCAGCAGCTCGACAGGGGGAGAGCGTCAGCCCCAGCATTTT. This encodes CASSSTGGERQPQHF.

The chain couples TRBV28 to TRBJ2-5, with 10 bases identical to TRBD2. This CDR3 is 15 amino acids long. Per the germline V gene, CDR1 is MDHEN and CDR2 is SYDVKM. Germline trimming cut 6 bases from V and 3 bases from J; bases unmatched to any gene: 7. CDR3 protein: CASRRLAGAKETQYF. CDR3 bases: TGTGCCAGCAGGCGGCTAGCGGGGGCAAAAGAGACCCAGTACTTC.

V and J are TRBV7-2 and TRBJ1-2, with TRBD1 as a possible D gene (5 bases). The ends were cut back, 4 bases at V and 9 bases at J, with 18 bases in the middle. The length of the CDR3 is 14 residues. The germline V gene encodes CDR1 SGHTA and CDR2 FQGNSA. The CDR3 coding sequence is TGTGCCAGCAGCTCAGTGGGGGGGGTTCGGAGCTACACCTTC. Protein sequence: CASSSVGGVRSYTF.

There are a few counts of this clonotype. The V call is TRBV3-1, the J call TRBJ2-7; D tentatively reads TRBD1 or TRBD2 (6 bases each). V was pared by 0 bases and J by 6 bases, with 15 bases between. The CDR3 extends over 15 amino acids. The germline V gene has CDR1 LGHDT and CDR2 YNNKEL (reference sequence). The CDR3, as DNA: TGTGCCAGCAGCCAAGATGGGGGGCACCGCCTCGAGCAGTACTTC. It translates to CASSQDGGHRLEQYF.

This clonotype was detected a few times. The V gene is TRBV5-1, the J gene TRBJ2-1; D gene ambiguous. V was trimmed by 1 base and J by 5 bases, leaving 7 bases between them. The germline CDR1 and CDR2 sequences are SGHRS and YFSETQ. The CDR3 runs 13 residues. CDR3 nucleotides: TGCGCCAGCAGCTTGAACACCAACAATGAGCAGTTCTTC. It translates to CASSLNTNNEQFF.

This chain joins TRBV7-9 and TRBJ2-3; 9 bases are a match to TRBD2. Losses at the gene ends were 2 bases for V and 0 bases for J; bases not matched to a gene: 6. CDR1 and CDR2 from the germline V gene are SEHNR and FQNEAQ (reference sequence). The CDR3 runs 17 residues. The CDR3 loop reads CASSLFRLAGSTDTQYF. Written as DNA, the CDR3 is TGTGCCAGCAGCTTATTTCGTCTAGCGGGAAGCACAGATACGCAGTATTTT.

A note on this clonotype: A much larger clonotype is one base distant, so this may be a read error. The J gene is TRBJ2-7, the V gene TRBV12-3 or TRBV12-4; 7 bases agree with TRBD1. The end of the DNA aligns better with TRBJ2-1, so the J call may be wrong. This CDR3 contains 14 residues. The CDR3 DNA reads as TGTGCCAGCAGTTTAAAAGGGGGCACCTACGAGCAGTTCTTC. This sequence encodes CASSLKGGTYEQFF.

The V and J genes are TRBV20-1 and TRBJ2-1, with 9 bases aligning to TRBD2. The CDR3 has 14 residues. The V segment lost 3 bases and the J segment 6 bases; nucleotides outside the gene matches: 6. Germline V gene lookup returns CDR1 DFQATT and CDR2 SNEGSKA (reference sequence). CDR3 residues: CSASMRLAVNEQFF. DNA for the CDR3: TGCAGTGCTAGTATGCGACTAGCGGTCAATGAGCAGTTCTTC.

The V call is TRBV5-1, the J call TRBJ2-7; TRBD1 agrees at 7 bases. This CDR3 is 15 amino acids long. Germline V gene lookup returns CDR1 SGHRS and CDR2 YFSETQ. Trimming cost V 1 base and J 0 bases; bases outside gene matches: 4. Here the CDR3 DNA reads TGCGCCAGCAGCTTGAACGGACAGGCCTCCTACGAGCAGTACTTC. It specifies CASSLNGQASYEQYF.

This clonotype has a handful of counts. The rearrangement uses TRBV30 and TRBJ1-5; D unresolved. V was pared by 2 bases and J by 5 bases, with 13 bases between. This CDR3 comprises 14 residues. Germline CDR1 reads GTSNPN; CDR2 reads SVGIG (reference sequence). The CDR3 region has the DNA TGTGCCTGGAGTTTACCGGGCGGAGATCAGCCCCAGCATTTT. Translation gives CAWSLPGGDQPQHF.

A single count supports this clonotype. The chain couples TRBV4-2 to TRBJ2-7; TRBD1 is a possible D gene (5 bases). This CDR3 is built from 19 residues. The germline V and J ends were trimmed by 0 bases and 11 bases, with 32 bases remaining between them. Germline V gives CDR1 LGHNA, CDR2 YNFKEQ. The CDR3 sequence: CASSQELTSAGFRIQGKYF. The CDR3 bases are TGTGCCAGCAGCCAAGAGTTGACCTCGGCAGGGTTTCGGATTCAAGGGAAGTACTTC.